Each of the 12 T cell receptor beta chains below was sequenced from the same sample in a study of T cells after yellow fever vaccination. TCRdb fed the 5' RACE reads into MiXCR, producing one record per CDR3 protein. The sample carries some 320,000 distinct CDR3 sequences, roughly 8.7% recorded once. The material sequenced was CD4+ T cells sorted from PBMCs, taken 5 days after the yellow fever booster vaccination. The receptors derive from a man in his late teens or twenties who received the YFV17D yellow fever vaccine.

The chain joins TRBV12-3 or TRBV12-4 to TRBJ2-2, with D tentatively TRBD2 (6 bases). V lost 2 bases and J 4 bases, leaving 11 bases between the germline ends. The CDR3 runs to 15 residues. CDR3 sequence reads: CASSLRRGGTGELFF. Here the CDR3 DNA reads TGTGCCAGCAGTTTAAGGCGGGGCGGCACCGGGGAGCTGTTTTTT.

This clonotype has more than one count but fewer than ten. The V call is TRBV20-1, the J call TRBJ2-7; D is possibly TRBD2 (5 bases). The CDR3 sequence is 12 residues long. Trimming removed 3 bases at V and 4 bases at J, with 10 bases between. The germline V gene encodes CDR1 DFQATT and CDR2 SNEGSKA (reference sequence). In nucleotides, the CDR3 is TGCAGTGCTAGCGGAGGTGGATACGAGCAGTACGTC. Its protein is CSASGGGYEQYV.

In this sample, this clonotype turned up a few times. V gene TRBV30 combines with J gene TRBJ2-7; D uncertain. The V end was cut by 4 bases, the J end by 3 bases, with 10 bases between. This CDR3 has 12 amino acids. CDR1 and CDR2 (germline): GTSNPN, SVGIG (reference sequence). The CDR3 coding sequence is TGTGCCTGGAAAGCTGACGGCTACGAGCAGTACTTC. Translating it yields CAWKADGYEQYF.

This clonotype was observed at least ten times. The chain combines TRBV7-6 with TRBJ1-1; D is unresolved. Trimming removed 1 base at V and 1 base at J, with 4 bases between. The germline gives CDR1 SGHVS, CDR2 FNYEAQ. This CDR3 has 13 residues. CDR3 loop: CASSLEQNTEAFF. The CDR3 nucleotides are TGTGCCAGCAGCTTAGAACAGAACACTGAAGCTTTCTTT.

The table lists this clonotype with a few counts. Because the CDR3's place on the DNA is in doubt, the DNA is left out and the CDR3 is given as listed by TCRdb. The rearrangement uses TRBV7-2 and TRBJ2-1; TRBD1 is taken as the D call from the table, unchecked against the DNA. Germline V CDR1 and CDR2: SGHTA, FQGNSA. The CDR3 is 15 amino acids in total, end residues counted. The CDR3 reads CASSDSGRAYNEQFF.

The sample holds many counts of this clonotype. The rearrangement joins TRBV12-3 or TRBV12-4 to TRBJ1-3; 7 bases are a match to TRBD1. J lost 4 bases, V lost 6 bases, and 6 bases had no gene match. The CDR3 contains 14 residues. The CDR3 bases are TGTGCCAGCAGCCCGCAGGGGGACGGAAACACCATATATTTT. It specifies CASSPQGDGNTIYF.

This clonotype has only a few counts. The rearrangement links TRBV7-2 to TRBJ2-3, with TRBD2 matching over 7 bases. The CDR3 has 16 residues. The V segment lost 4 bases and the J segment 0 bases; nucleotides outside the gene matches: 7. The germline V gene has CDR1 SGHTA and CDR2 FQGNSA. The CDR3 region has the DNA TGTGCCAGCAGCTCAACTAGCGTAACCAGCACAGATACGCAGTATTTT. Translated, it gives CASSSTSVTSTDTQYF. Combining the CDR3 with reference TRBV7-2 and TRBJ2-3 gives the whole variable domain GAGVSQSPSNKVTEKGKDVELRCDPISGHTALYWYRQSLGQGLEFLIYFQGNSAPDKSGLPSDRFSAERTGGSVSTLTIQRTQQEDSAVYLCASSSTSVTSTDTQYFGPGTRLTVL.

This clonotype was seen only a few times. CDR3 in DNA: TGTGCCAGCAGCCTCCGGGACAGGGTCACAGATACGCAGTATTTT. It is translated as CASSLRDRVTDTQYF. This chain links TRBV11-2 with TRBJ2-3; 9 nucleotides agree with TRBD1. The CDR3 is made up of 15 amino acids. The J segment lost 2 bases and the V segment lost 5 bases, leaving 5 bases of the junction unmatched. CDR1 is SGHAT, CDR2 FQNNGV, per germline.

This clonotype was counted between two and nine times. The chain couples TRBV20-1 to TRBJ1-5; D might be TRBD1 (5 bases). Between the trimmed V and J ends, which lost 3 bases and 2 bases, there was a span of 14 bases. Germline loops: CDR1 DFQATT, CDR2 SNEGSKA (reference sequence). The CDR3 spans 15 residues. In nucleotides, the CDR3 is TGCAGTGCTAGTATTTCAGGGTATGGCAATCAGCCCCAGCATTTT. As protein: CSASISGYGNQPQHF.

The chain carries TRBV3-1 and TRBJ2-7, with D unclear. Germline CDR1 reads LGHDT; CDR2 reads YNNKEL (reference sequence). This CDR3 contains 13 residues. V was shortened by 4 bases and J by 3 bases, with 10 bases between the two germline ends. The CDR3 DNA is TGTGCCAGCAGCCCATACACGGGCTACGAGCAGTACTTC. It translates to CASSPYTGYEQYF.

A few counts support this clonotype. The chain recombines TRBV5-6 with TRBJ1-2; 8 nucleotides line up with TRBD1. There are 13 residues in the CDR3. Germline-derived CDR1 and CDR2 are SGHDT and YYEEEE. The V gene end was trimmed by 4 bases and the J gene end by 6 bases; junction bases not matched to a gene: 5. The CDR3 sequence: CASSPQGVNGYTF. In DNA, the CDR3 is TGTGCCAGCAGCCCACAGGGGGTAAATGGCTACACCTTC.

Details on this clonotype: Given a much more abundant clone one base away, this may be a read error. The chain links TRBV29-1 to TRBJ2-3; D assignment may be TRBD1 or TRBD2 (5 bases each). Per germline, CDR1 SQVTM and CDR2 ANQGSEA. V was cut by 3 bases and J by 4 bases, with 14 bases left in between. The CDR3 loop spans 14 amino acids. CDR3 DNA sequence: TGCAGCGTTGACACTCGAGGGGTAGCAGATACGCAGTATTTT. Translation: CSVDTRGVADTQYF.